This T cell receptor beta chain is from a study of T-cell memory formation after mild COVID-19. Study-wide points: Contracting CD4+ clones lay largely in CM and EM, with CD8+ ones residing in EMRA. Among clones contracting day 15 to 85, CD4/CD8 was balanced, whereas later expanders leaned CD4+.

With respect to this clonotype: Its antigen remains unidentified.

The length of the CDR3 is 15 residues. V dropped 9 bases and J dropped 4; count of bases not matched to a gene: 11. Germline values: CDR1 MNHEY, CDR2 SVGAGI. Constant-segment-primed 5'RACE gave TCR alpha and TCR beta cDNA libraries with sample barcodes and UMIs. TCRdb re-derived calls from the 5' RACE reads in MiXCR, one entry per CDR3 protein. The profile shows approximately 500,000 distinct CDR3 sequences, approximately 23% of them singletons. This TCR was recovered from an adult woman who had mild COVID-19 (a few samples of this study predate the infection). Cell type and time point are not known. The sample comprised PBMCs or a T cell subset sorted from them (not recorded which). The chain is built from TRBV6-5 and TRBJ1-4, with 7 bases matching TRBD1. The CDR3 region is CASAPIRDSNEKLFF. Here the CDR3 DNA reads TGTGCCAGTGCGCCGATCCGGGACAGTAATGAAAAACTGTTTTTT.